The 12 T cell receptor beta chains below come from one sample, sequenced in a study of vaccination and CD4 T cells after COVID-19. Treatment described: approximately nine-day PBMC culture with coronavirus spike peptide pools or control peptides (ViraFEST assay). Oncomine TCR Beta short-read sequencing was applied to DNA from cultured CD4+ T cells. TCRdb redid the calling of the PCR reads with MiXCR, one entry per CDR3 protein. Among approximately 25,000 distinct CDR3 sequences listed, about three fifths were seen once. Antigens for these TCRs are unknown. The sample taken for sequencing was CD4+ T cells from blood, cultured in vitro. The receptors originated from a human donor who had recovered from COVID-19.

CDR3 sequence: CASSYSTRKNTEAFF. The CDR3 DNA is TGTGCCAGCAGTTACTCCACGCGAAAGAACACTGAAGCTTTCTTT. This sequence joins TRBV6-5 and TRBJ1-1; the D is unclear. This CDR3 is built from 15 residues. The germline gives CDR1 MNHEY, CDR2 SVGAGI. V gave up 0 bases and J gave up 1 base, with 9 bases separating them.

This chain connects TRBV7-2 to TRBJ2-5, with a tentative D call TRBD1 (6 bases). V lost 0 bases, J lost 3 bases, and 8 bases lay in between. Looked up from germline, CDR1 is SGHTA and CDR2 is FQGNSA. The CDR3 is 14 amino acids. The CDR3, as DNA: TGTGCCAGCAGCTTAGCCGGACAGAAAGAGACCCAGTACTTC. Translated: CASSLAGQKETQYF. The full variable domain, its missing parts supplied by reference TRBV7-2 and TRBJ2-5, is GAGVSQSPSNKVTEKGKDVELRCDPISGHTALYWYRQSLGQGLEFLIYFQGNSAPDKSGLPSDRFSAERTGGSVSTLTIQRTQQEDSAVYLCASSLAGQKETQYFGPGTRLLVL.

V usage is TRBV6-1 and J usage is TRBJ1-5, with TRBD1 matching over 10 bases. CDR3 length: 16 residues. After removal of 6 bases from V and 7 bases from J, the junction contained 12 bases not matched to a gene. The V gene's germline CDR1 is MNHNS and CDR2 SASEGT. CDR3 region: CASRPSGTGALQPQHF. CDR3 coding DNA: TGTGCCAGCAGGCCTTCCGGGACAGGGGCGCTGCAGCCCCAGCATTTT.

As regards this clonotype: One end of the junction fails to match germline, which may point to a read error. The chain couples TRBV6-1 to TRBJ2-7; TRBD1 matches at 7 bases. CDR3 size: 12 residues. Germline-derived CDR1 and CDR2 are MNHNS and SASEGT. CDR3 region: CASSEQGYEQYF. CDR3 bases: TGTGCCAGTAGTGAACAGGGGTACGAGCAGTACTTC.

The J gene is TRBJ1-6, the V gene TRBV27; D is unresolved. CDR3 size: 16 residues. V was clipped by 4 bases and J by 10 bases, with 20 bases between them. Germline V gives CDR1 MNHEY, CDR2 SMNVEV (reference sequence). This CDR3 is CASSSRQLRAYSPLHF. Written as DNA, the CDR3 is TGTGCCAGCAGTTCCAGGCAGTTGAGGGCATACTCACCCCTCCACTTT.

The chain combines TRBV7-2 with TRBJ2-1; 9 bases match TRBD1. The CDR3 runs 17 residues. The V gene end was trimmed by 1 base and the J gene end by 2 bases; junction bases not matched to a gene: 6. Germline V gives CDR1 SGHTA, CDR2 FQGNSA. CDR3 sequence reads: CASSLGAGTGTYNEQFF. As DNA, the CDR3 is TGTGCCAGCAGCTTAGGAGCCGGGACAGGGACCTACAATGAGCAGTTCTTC.

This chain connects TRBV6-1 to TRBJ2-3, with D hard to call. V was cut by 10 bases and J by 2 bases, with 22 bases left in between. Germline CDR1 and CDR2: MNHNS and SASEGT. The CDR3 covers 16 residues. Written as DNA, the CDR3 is TGTGCCACACAACGCGGCCCGATCTACAACACAGATACGCAGTATTTT. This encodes CATQRGPIYNTDTQYF.

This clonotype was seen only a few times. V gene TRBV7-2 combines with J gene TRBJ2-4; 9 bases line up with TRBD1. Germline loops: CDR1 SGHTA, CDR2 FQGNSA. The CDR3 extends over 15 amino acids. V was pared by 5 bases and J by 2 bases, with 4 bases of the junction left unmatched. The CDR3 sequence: CASSTGQGSKNIQYF. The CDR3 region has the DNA TGTGCCAGCAGCACGGGACAGGGATCCAAAAACATTCAGTACTTC.

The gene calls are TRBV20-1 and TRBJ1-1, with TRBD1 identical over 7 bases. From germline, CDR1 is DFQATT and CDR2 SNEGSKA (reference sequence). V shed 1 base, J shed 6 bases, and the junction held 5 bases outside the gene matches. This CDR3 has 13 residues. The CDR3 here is CSARVGQISEAFF. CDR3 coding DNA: TGCAGTGCTAGAGTGGGACAGATCTCTGAAGCTTTCTTT.

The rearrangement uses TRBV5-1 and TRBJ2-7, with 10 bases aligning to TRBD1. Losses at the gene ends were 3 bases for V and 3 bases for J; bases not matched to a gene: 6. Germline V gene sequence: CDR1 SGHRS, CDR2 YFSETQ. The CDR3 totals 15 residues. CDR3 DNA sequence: TGCGCCAGCAGCTCCCCCAGGACAGGGGGCTACGAGCAGTACTTC. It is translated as CASSSPRTGGYEQYF. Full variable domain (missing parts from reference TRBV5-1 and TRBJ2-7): KAGVTQTPRYLIKTRGQQVTLSCSPISGHRSVSWYQQTPGQGLQFLFEYFSETQRNKGNFPGRFSGRQFSNSRSEMNVSTLELGDSALYLCASSSPRTGGYEQYFGPGTRLTVT.

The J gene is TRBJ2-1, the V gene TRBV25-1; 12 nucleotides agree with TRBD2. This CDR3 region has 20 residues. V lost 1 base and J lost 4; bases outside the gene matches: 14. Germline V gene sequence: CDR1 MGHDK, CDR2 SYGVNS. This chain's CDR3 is CASSEWGRSSSGREYNEQFF. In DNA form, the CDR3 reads TGTGCCAGCAGTGAATGGGGCAGGAGTTCTAGCGGGAGGGAGTACAATGAGCAGTTCTTC.

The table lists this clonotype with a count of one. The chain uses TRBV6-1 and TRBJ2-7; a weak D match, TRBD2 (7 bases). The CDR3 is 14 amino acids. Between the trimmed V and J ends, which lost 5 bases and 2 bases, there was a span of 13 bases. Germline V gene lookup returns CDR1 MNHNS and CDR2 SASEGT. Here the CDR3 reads CASSPEGGAYEQYF. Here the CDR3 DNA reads TGTGCCAGCAGTCCCGAGGGGGGGGCCTACGAGCAGTACTTC.